Listed below are T cell receptor beta chains from one sample, sequenced in a study of T cell responses to AZD1222 COVID-19 vaccine. The repertoire was sequenced with immunoSEQ multiplex PCR; TCRdb's copy has only in-frame clones and lacks some. The sample holds about 150,000 clones, 80% to 95% seen once. The material sequenced was peripheral blood, taken 28 days after the second AZD1222 dose. Source of these receptors: an adult who received the AZD1222 COVID-19 vaccine. The CDR3 runs from the conserved cysteine through the conserved F or W. D genes are given only for firm matches. A row's size may be missing; if present it is once, few, many or a size class.

clone size: once; V gene: TRBV13; D gene: NA; J gene: TRBJ2-7; CDR3 protein: CASRLHLAYEQYF; CDR3 DNA: TGTGCCAGCAGACTCCACCTAGCCTACGAGCAGTACTTC
clone size: NA; V gene: TRBV19; D gene: TRBD1; J gene: TRBJ1-2; CDR3 protein: CASSKSGTGSYGYTF; CDR3 DNA: TGTGCCAGTAGTAAGAGCGGGACAGGCTCCTATGGCTACACCTTC
clone size: once; V gene: TRBV19; D gene: NA; J gene: TRBJ2-7; CDR3 protein: CASSTTSRTSEQYF; CDR3 DNA: TGTGCCAGTAGTACGACTTCCCGAACCTCCGAGCAGTACTTC
clone size: once; V gene: TRBV5-4; D gene: TRBD1; J gene: TRBJ1-2; CDR3 protein: CASSLGGEYYGYTF; CDR3 DNA: TGTGCCAGCAGCTTAGGGGGCGAATACTATGGCTACACCTTC
clone size: NA; V gene: TRBV10-3; D gene: NA; J gene: TRBJ1-1; CDR3 protein: CAIGWGENTEAFF; CDR3 DNA: TGTGCCATCGGGTGGGGAGAGAACACTGAAGCTTTCTTT
clone size: NA; V gene: TRBV6-5; D gene: TRBD1; J gene: TRBJ2-1; CDR3 protein: CASSSGQGYEQFF; CDR3 DNA: TGTGCCAGCAGTTCCGGACAGGGATATGAGCAGTTCTTC
clone size: NA; V gene: TRBV6-5; D gene: NA; J gene: TRBJ1-4; CDR3 protein: CASSYRQNRPYEKLFF; CDR3 DNA: TGTGCCAGCAGTTACCGTCAGAACCGCCCTTATGAAAAACTGTTTTTT
clone size: NA; V gene: TRBV5-1; D gene: NA; J gene: TRBJ1-1; CDR3 protein: CASSLNTEAFF; CDR3 DNA: TGCGCCAGCAGCTTGAACACTGAAGCTTTCTTT
clone size: medium-sized; V gene: TRBV20-1; D gene: TRBD2; J gene: TRBJ2-7; CDR3 protein: CSASEQTSGSSEQYF; CDR3 DNA: TGCAGTGCTAGTGAGCAGACTAGCGGGAGCTCCGAGCAGTACTTC
clone size: once; V gene: TRBV4-2; D gene: NA; J gene: TRBJ2-7; CDR3 protein: CASSSPRGPYEQYF; CDR3 DNA: TGTGCCAGCAGCTCCCCTCGGGGACCCTACGAGCAGTACTTC
clone size: NA; V gene: TRBV5-1; D gene: TRBD1; J gene: TRBJ2-7; CDR3 protein: CASGDPGQGAYEQYF; CDR3 DNA: TGCGCCAGCGGGGACCCGGGACAGGGGGCCTACGAGCAGTACTTC
clone size: few; V gene: TRBV6-5; D gene: TRBD1; J gene: TRBJ1-2; CDR3 protein: CASRGTGTANYGYTF; CDR3 DNA: TGTGCCAGCAGAGGGACAGGAACGGCCAACTATGGCTACACCTTC
clone size: NA; V gene: TRBV30; D gene: NA; J gene: TRBJ1-2; CDR3 protein: CAWSGTLGGDGYTF; CDR3 DNA: TGTGCCTGGAGTGGCACCTTGGGGGGCGATGGCTACACCTTC
clone size: NA; V gene: TRBV27; D gene: NA; J gene: TRBJ1-3; CDR3 protein: CASSESRAGNTIYF; CDR3 DNA: TGTGCCAGCAGTGAGTCCAGGGCTGGAAACACCATATATTTT
clone size: NA; V gene: TRBV6-2/TRBV6-3; D gene: NA; J gene: TRBJ2-1; CDR3 protein: CASSLKNEQFF; CDR3 DNA: TGTGCCAGCAGTTTAAAGAATGAGCAGTTCTTC
clone size: NA; V gene: TRBV7-9; D gene: NA; J gene: TRBJ2-7; CDR3 protein: CASSTRPGPRAREQYF; CDR3 DNA: TGTGCCAGCAGCACCCGACCGGGACCGAGAGCGAGGGAGCAGTACTTC
clone size: NA; V gene: TRBV10-2; D gene: NA; J gene: TRBJ2-1; CDR3 protein: CASSVGGSSYNEQFF; CDR3 DNA: TGCGCCAGCAGTGTTGGGGGCAGCTCCTACAATGAGCAGTTCTTC
clone size: NA; V gene: TRBV7-9; D gene: NA; J gene: TRBJ2-1; CDR3 protein: CASSSPGRGSYNEQFF; CDR3 DNA: TGTGCCAGCAGCTCCCCTGGGAGAGGGTCCTACAATGAGCAGTTCTTC
clone size: NA; V gene: TRBV3-1/TRBV3-2; D gene: TRBD2; J gene: TRBJ2-1; CDR3 protein: CASSQGGGGGSSYNEQFF; CDR3 DNA: TGTGCCAGCAGCCAAGGGGGTGGCGGCGGGAGCTCCTACAATGAGCAGTTCTTC
clone size: NA; V gene: TRBV10-3; D gene: NA; J gene: TRBJ2-1; CDR3 protein: CAISPGSYNEQFF; CDR3 DNA: TGTGCCATCAGCCCTGGCTCCTACAATGAGCAGTTCTTC
clone size: NA; V gene: TRBV6-5; D gene: TRBD2; J gene: TRBJ2-7; CDR3 protein: CASSPRTSGSYEQYF; CDR3 DNA: TGTGCCAGCAGTCCCCGGACTAGCGGGAGTTACGAGCAGTACTTC
clone size: NA; V gene: TRBV6-2/TRBV6-3; D gene: TRBD1; J gene: TRBJ1-2; CDR3 protein: CASSYSSRGSGYTF; CDR3 DNA: TGTGCCAGCAGTTACTCGAGCAGGGGGAGTGGCTACACCTTC
clone size: NA; V gene: TRBV14; D gene: NA; J gene: TRBJ2-1; CDR3 protein: CASRLGGSYNEQFF; CDR3 DNA: TGTGCCAGCAGGCTAGGAGGCTCCTACAATGAGCAGTTCTTC
clone size: once; V gene: TRBV5-1; D gene: NA; J gene: TRBJ1-1; CDR3 protein: CASSGKQGYTEAFF; CDR3 DNA: TGCGCCAGCAGCGGCAAACAGGGTTACACTGAAGCTTTCTTT
clone size: NA; V gene: TRBV7-8; D gene: TRBD1; J gene: TRBJ1-1; CDR3 protein: CASSLATGGATEAFF; CDR3 DNA: TGTGCCAGCAGCTTAGCAACAGGGGGCGCAACTGAAGCTTTCTTT
clone size: once; V gene: TRBV15; D gene: TRBD1; J gene: TRBJ2-3; CDR3 protein: CATSRDIGIQGVVQYF; CDR3 DNA: TGTGCCACCAGCAGAGATATTGGGATACAGGGGGTGGTGCAGTATTTT
clone size: NA; V gene: TRBV29-1; D gene: TRBD1; J gene: TRBJ2-6; CDR3 protein: CSASGQATSGANVLTF; CDR3 DNA: TGCAGCGCTTCGGGACAGGCCACCTCTGGGGCCAACGTCCTGACTTTC
clone size: NA; V gene: TRBV6-5; D gene: TRBD2; J gene: TRBJ2-5; CDR3 protein: CASRTWAGEETQYF; CDR3 DNA: TGTGCCAGCAGGACGTGGGCGGGAGAAGAGACCCAGTACTTC
clone size: NA; V gene: TRBV19; D gene: NA; J gene: TRBJ1-6; CDR3 protein: CASTSSYNSPLHF; CDR3 DNA: TGTGCCAGTACCAGCTCCTATAATTCACCCCTCCACTTT